This TCR beta chain was retrieved from a study of T cell responses to AZD1222 COVID-19 vaccine (dated by TCRdb to about 2021). Concerning the study at large: AZD1222 recipients with second doses at about 4 weeks or about 12 weeks were pooled, because spike-specific TCR depth and breadth did not differ between schedules. A total of 233 trial participants underwent TCR sequencing, of whom approximately 210 received two doses of AZD1222 and some 25 received two doses of the MenACWY control vaccine. Enrollment into the trials was organized by age into subgroups of 18-55, 56-69 and 70-plus years, and those subgroups contained roughly 150, 30 and 60 TCR-sequenced participants, respectively. What the study reported, not specific to this receptor: The 56-69-year group was small, and its depth increase did not reach significance, likely because of low power. After two AZD1222 doses, spike-specific TCR breadth and depth were significantly higher than at day 0 and than in MenACWY recipients. Participants were mostly white British, with more females than males. The authors suggested clonal diversity may have been underestimated. Conclusions about previously exposed vaccinees were limited because only 5 or 6 AZD1222 recipients were SARS-CoV-2 seropositive at baseline. Reportedly, close to half of the unique spike-specific TCRs recognized epitopes lying outside the regions that are mutated in the B.1.351 and B.1.1.7 variants. No day 14 peak-response samples were available, so repertoires were characterized only after the peak T cell response. The vaccine-associated CD4 TCRs covered the entire spike protein, and the dominant responses fell in regions 160-218 and 743-854.

The germline V gene sets CDR1 to SGHTA and CDR2 to FQGNSA. Between the V and J ends, shortened by 4 bases and 7 bases respectively, the junction contains 10 bases. Including cysteine and phenylalanine, the CDR3 has 12 amino acids. Kept here is only the CDR3 DNA, which spans 36 bases and is read in frame from base 1. The CDR3 regions of human TCRbeta chains were analyzed by immunosequencing. Per the source publication's procedure: TCRs in the repertoires were compared against a reference library of SARS-CoV-2-specific TCRs that had been generated with the MIRA antigen-specificity platform. Breadth meant the fraction of unique TCRs that were SARS-CoV-2-associated, whereas depth meant the fraction of total T cells that were SARS-CoV-2-associated. Using the MIRA data, every spike-specific TCR was mapped to the spike region that the TCR reacted to and assigned to either a CD4 or a CD8 class. Log10-transformed breadth and depth values were compared by one-way ANOVA with Sidak's multiple comparisons tests. Held by TCRdb, this immuneACCESS table contains in-frame sequences only and omits some clones. Under half of the omission traces to an unresolved V gene where checked; the cause of the rest is unknown. Clonal size and the V and J genes are those of that table, whereas D and trimming came from the DNA. Counted in this sample were under 200,000 clones; 80% to 95% of them appeared once. The top ten clones comprise around 4.3% of the sample.

On this clone itself: What this receptor recognizes is not known. Base-call qualities are not available, and no considerably larger clone is one nucleotide away.

The time point tag for this specimen amounts to: baseline before first vaccination. Vaccinee samples were obtained from the UK trials COV001 and COV002, which included a single-blind randomized controlled phase 2/3 trial of AZD1222 (ChAdOx1 nCoV-19) in healthy adults. For TCRbeta chain sequencing, PBMC samples from trial participants were taken at day 0 and at day 28 after the second dose. Specimen: peripheral blood, collected on day 0 of AZD1222 vaccination. Rearrangement joined TRBV7-2 to TRBJ1-2, with a tentative D gene TRBD1 over 5 matching bases. This TCR was sampled from an adult in good health. In nucleotides, the sequence is TGTGCCAGCAGCTCGCAGGGAATTGGCTACACCTTC. Translated, it reads CASSSQGIGYTF.